A single sample gave rise to the 23 T cell receptor beta chains below, sequenced in a study of OX40 agonist ivuxolimab in advanced cancers. The protocol was immunoSEQ multiplex PCR, while the TCRdb copy is restricted to in-frame clones and leaves out a portion. The sample contains fewer than 100,000 clones, 89% of which appear only once. The starting material was CD4+ or CD8+ T cells sorted from blood, obtained in a trial of the OX40 agonist ivuxolimab. The source of these receptors is an adult with an advanced solid tumor such as melanoma, head and neck, liver or kidney cancer.

The CDR3 sequence: CASSEVSGANVLTF. The CDR3 region has the DNA TGTGCCAGCAGTGAGGTGTCTGGGGCCAACGTCCTGACTTTC. The V call is TRBV6-1, the J call TRBJ2-6, with D unresolved. V lost 3 bases to trimming and J lost 1 base, with 4 bases between them. Germline V CDR1 and CDR2: MNHNS, SASEGT. This CDR3 comprises 14 residues.

This chain connects TRBV7-2 to TRBJ1-3, with 10 bases aligning to TRBD1. CDR1 and CDR2 from the germline V gene are SGHTA and FQGNSA. The CDR3 runs to 14 residues. J gave up 4 bases and V 8 bases, and 5 bases lay outside the gene matches. CDR3 protein: CASLRGQGGNTIYF. The CDR3, as DNA: TGTGCCAGCCTACGGGGACAGGGGGGAAACACCATATATTTT.

This sequence joins TRBV5-4 and TRBJ1-4; D perhaps matches TRBD1 (6 bases). Germline V gives CDR1 SGHNT, CDR2 YYREEE (reference sequence). The CDR3 has 15 residues. The V and J ends lost 0 bases and 6 bases respectively, with 12 bases between them. CDR3 residues: CASSLATGGDEKLFF. CDR3 DNA sequence: TGTGCCAGCAGCTTGGCGACAGGCGGGGATGAAAAACTGTTTTTT.

The rearrangement uses TRBV5-6 and TRBJ1-2; 7 nucleotides agree with TRBD1. The V segment lost 6 bases and the J segment 2 bases; nucleotides outside the gene matches: 4. The germline CDR1 and CDR2 sequences are SGHDT and YYEEEE. CDR3 size: 13 residues. Here the CDR3 DNA reads TGTGCCAGCACACAGGGGTCCAACTATGGCTACACCTTC. The encoded protein is CASTQGSNYGYTF.

The table lists this clone with a few counts. V gene TRBV2 combines with J gene TRBJ2-6; 14 positions agree with TRBD2. The trim removed 0 bases at V and 2 bases at J, leaving 6 bases unmatched. Germline V gives CDR1 SNHLY, CDR2 FYNNEI. The CDR3 is 20 amino acids. CDR3 in amino acids: CASSEAGGLAGVAGANVLTF. The CDR3 nucleotides are TGTGCCAGCAGTGAAGCCGGGGGACTAGCGGGAGTAGCTGGGGCCAACGTCCTGACTTTC.

The rearrangement joins TRBV9 to TRBJ2-2; 9 nucleotides align to TRBD1. J lost 0 bases, V lost 0 bases, and 9 bases had no gene match. Germline CDR1 is SGDLS and CDR2 is YYNGEE. CDR3 length equals 19 residues. The CDR3 spells CASSVGVLGTGSNTGELFF. CDR3 DNA sequence: TGTGCCAGCAGCGTAGGTGTGTTGGGGACAGGGTCGAACACCGGGGAGCTGTTTTTT.

This clone was detected only once. V and J are TRBV11-2 and TRBJ2-1; D perhaps matches TRBD2 (6 bases). The germline V gene has CDR1 SGHAT and CDR2 FQNNGV. V lost 1 base and J 6 bases, leaving 16 bases between the germline ends. The CDR3 length is 16 residues. The CDR3 coding sequence is TGTGCCAGCAGCTTAGGGGGGACTTTAGAGGGCAATGAGCAGTTCTTC. Its protein product is CASSLGGTLEGNEQFF.

The chain joins TRBV5-1 to TRBJ2-1; D may be TRBD1 (5 bases). This CDR3 region has 12 residues. With 2 bases removed from V and 8 bases from J, the gap between germline ends came to 8 bases. CDR1 is SGHRS and CDR2 is YFSETQ in the germline V gene. The DNA for the CDR3 is TGCGCCAGCAGCTTTGTAGGGGATGAGCAGTTCTTC. Protein product: CASSFVGDEQFF.

V gene TRBV25-1 combines with J gene TRBJ1-2, with D hard to call. The CDR3 runs to 16 residues. Germline V CDR1 and CDR2: MGHDK, SYGVNS. V was trimmed by 1 base and J by 5 bases, leaving 17 bases between them. The CDR3 DNA reads TGTGCCAGCAGTGAATTAACGGCAGATTTTGTTTATGGCTACACCTTC. As protein: CASSELTADFVYGYTF.

Notes on this clone: Other DNA sequences of this sample code for an identical CDR3. The CDR3 here is CASSLGNEQFF. In nucleotides, the CDR3 is TGTGCCAGCAGCTTAGGAAATGAGCAGTTCTTC. The chain couples TRBV7-8 to TRBJ2-1; D is undetermined. Germline CDR1 is SGHVS and CDR2 is FQNEAQ. The CDR3 has 11 amino acids. V was clipped by 1 base and J by 7 bases, with 2 bases between them. The whole variable domain, remainder taken from reference TRBV7-8 and TRBJ2-1, is GAGVSQSPRYKVAKRGQDVALRCDPISGHVSLFWYQQALGQGPEFLTYFQNEAQLDKSGLPSDRFFAERPEGSVSTLKIQRTQQEDSAVYLCASSLGNEQFFGPGTRLTVL.

This sequence joins TRBV6-6 and TRBJ2-3; D unresolved. CDR1 is MNHNY and CDR2 is SVGAGI in the germline V gene (reference sequence). The CDR3 is 14 residues long. The ends were cut back, 2 bases at V and 3 bases at J, with 9 bases in the middle. The CDR3: CASSYRQATDTQYF. Here the CDR3 DNA reads TGTGCCAGCAGTTACCGTCAGGCAACAGATACGCAGTATTTT.

The V call is TRBV5-1, the J call TRBJ2-1, with 7 bases fitting TRBD2. The CDR3 sequence is 16 residues long. Germline CDR1 and CDR2: SGHRS and YFSETQ. J lost 0 bases, V lost 4 bases, and 7 bases had no gene match. CDR3: CASSRGGDLSYNEQFF. The CDR3 DNA sequence: TGCGCCAGCAGCCGCGGGGGAGACCTCTCCTACAATGAGCAGTTCTTC.

The chain carries TRBV5-1 and TRBJ2-3; 12 bases fit TRBD2. The CDR3 sequence is 18 residues long. V shed 1 base, J shed 1 base, and the junction held 7 bases outside the gene matches. CDR1 is SGHRS and CDR2 is YFSETQ in the germline V gene. This chain's CDR3 is CASSLFLAGGPGTDTQYF. The CDR3 nucleotides read TGCGCCAGCAGCTTGTTTCTAGCGGGGGGGCCTGGCACAGATACGCAGTATTTT.

The chain is built from TRBV4-1 and TRBJ1-2, with 9 bases that match TRBD1. The junction had 7 bases not matched to a gene; V was cut back by 3 bases and J by 2 bases. Germline V CDR1 and CDR2: MGHRA, YSYEKL. CDR3 length: 16 amino acids. CDR3 sequence: CASSQDGQGINYGYTF. The CDR3 bases are TGCGCCAGCAGCCAGGACGGACAGGGGATCAACTATGGCTACACCTTC.

This chain uses TRBV28 with TRBJ2-5; D tentatively fits TRBD1 or TRBD2 (7 bases each). V lost 5 bases to trimming and J lost 2 bases, with 9 bases between them. The CDR3 loop spans 13 amino acids. CDR1 and CDR2 from the germline V gene are MDHEN and SYDVKM. The CDR3 DNA is TGTGCCAGCAGTCAGGGGGGGCAAGAGACCCAGTACTTC. The encoded protein is CASSQGGQETQYF.

This clone was found once. The V call is TRBV9, the J call TRBJ2-1; D uncertain. This CDR3 has 15 residues. Deletions cut 3 bases from V and 0 bases from J, with 10 bases between. The germline gives CDR1 SGDLS, CDR2 YYNGEE. The CDR3 nucleotides read TGTGCCAGCAGCGAGACCACCGGCTCCTACAATGAGCAGTTCTTC. Its translation: CASSETTGSYNEQFF.

The CDR3 protein is CATSGSGYGYTF. The CDR3 region has the DNA TGTGCCACCAGCGGGTCTGGGTATGGCTACACCTTC. This chain connects TRBV15 to TRBJ1-2, with no clear D. The CDR3 has 12 residues. Germline V gene lookup returns CDR1 LNHNV and CDR2 YYDKDF (reference sequence). The V gene lost 5 bases and the J gene lost 5 bases, with 9 bases spanning the gap.

This chain uses TRBV7-2 with TRBJ2-7; weak D call: TRBD1 (6 bases). The CDR3 length is 16 residues. Germline CDR1 is SGHTA and CDR2 is FQGNSA. The V end was cut by 2 bases, the J end by 6 bases, with 20 bases between. CDR3 DNA: TGTGCCAGCAGCTTAATTGGGGGCGGGTCTGTCTCCGAGCAGTACTTC. Translated, it gives CASSLIGGGSVSEQYF. Variable domain in full (rest from reference TRBV7-2 and TRBJ2-7): GAGVSQSPSNKVTEKGKDVELRCDPISGHTALYWYRQSLGQGLEFLIYFQGNSAPDKSGLPSDRFSAERTGGSVSTLTIQRTQQEDSAVYLCASSLIGGGSVSEQYFGPGTRLTVT.

This clone has a single count. The genes are TRBV19 and TRBJ1-5; possibly TRBD1 for D (5 bases). CDR1 is LNHDA and CDR2 is SQIVND in the germline V gene (reference sequence). The V end was cut by 7 bases, the J end by 1 base, with 17 bases between. CDR3 size: 16 residues. The CDR3 protein is CASMRGGASSNQPQHF. In DNA form, the CDR3 reads TGTGCCAGTATGCGGGGAGGGGCCTCCAGCAATCAGCCCCAGCATTTT. Filled out from reference TRBV19 and TRBJ1-5, the complete variable domain reads DGGITQSPKYLFRKEGQNVTLSCEQNLNHDAMYWYRQDPGQGLRLIYYSQIVNDFQKGDIAEGYSVSREKKESFPLTVTSAQKNPTAFYLCASMRGGASSNQPQHFGDGTRLSIL.

This chain links TRBV5-1 with TRBJ2-5, with unresolved D. Germline CDR1 is SGHRS and CDR2 is YFSETQ. The CDR3 loop spans 11 amino acids. V was trimmed by 2 bases and J by 5 bases, leaving 4 bases between them. The chain's CDR3 is CASSFAETQYF. The CDR3 bases are TGCGCCAGCAGCTTTGCGGAGACCCAGTACTTC.

V usage is TRBV5-1 and J usage is TRBJ2-3; D is possibly TRBD2 (6 bases). The CDR3 spans 14 residues. The germline V gene has CDR1 SGHRS and CDR2 YFSETQ. V lost 1 base and J lost 5, with 11 bases in between. As DNA, the CDR3 is TGCGCCAGCAGCTTGCCTGGGGAGGTAGATACGCAGTATTTT. Protein sequence: CASSLPGEVDTQYF.

The chain links TRBV5-8 to TRBJ1-1, with D perhaps matching TRBD1 (6 bases). Trimming left V 4 bases short and J 4 bases short, with 20 bases between. This CDR3 contains 16 residues. Per germline, CDR1 SGHTS and CDR2 YDEGEE. CDR3: CASSGGGFGAGTEAFF. The CDR3 region has the DNA TGTGCCAGCAGCGGAGGGGGGTTTGGGGCCGGCACTGAAGCTTTCTTT.

The chain recombines TRBV5-1 with TRBJ1-2; 8 bases align to TRBD1. Germline V gene data show CDR1 as SGHRS and CDR2 as YFSETQ. The CDR3 has 14 amino acids. V lost 4 bases and J lost 2; bases outside the gene matches: 4. CDR3 protein: CASSGQGSNYGYTF. CDR3 nucleotide sequence: TGCGCCAGCAGCGGACAGGGTTCCAACTATGGCTACACCTTC.